This TCR beta chain is from a study of blood T cell repertoires in COVID-19. Overall study: Acute and convalescent COVID-19 specimens originated in the United States, Italy and Spain.

This CDR3 is 14 amino acids long. CDR1 is WNHNN, CDR2 SYGVQD, per germline (reference sequence). The V end was cut by 0 bases, the J end by 0 bases, with 6 bases between. Generated by immunoSEQ multiplex PCR, the TCRdb table keeps only in-frame clones and is missing some. In the table there are 150,000 to 200,000 clones, under 90% of which are singletons. The sequence was obtained from a woman in her sixties or seventies with COVID-19, enrolled during active disease. V and J are TRBV10-1 and TRBJ2-7; D ambiguous. The sequencing sample was made of peripheral blood. The CDR3, as DNA: TGCGCCAGCAGTGAGTCGGAGAGCTCCTACGAGCAGTACTTC. Its translation: CASSESESSYEQYF.